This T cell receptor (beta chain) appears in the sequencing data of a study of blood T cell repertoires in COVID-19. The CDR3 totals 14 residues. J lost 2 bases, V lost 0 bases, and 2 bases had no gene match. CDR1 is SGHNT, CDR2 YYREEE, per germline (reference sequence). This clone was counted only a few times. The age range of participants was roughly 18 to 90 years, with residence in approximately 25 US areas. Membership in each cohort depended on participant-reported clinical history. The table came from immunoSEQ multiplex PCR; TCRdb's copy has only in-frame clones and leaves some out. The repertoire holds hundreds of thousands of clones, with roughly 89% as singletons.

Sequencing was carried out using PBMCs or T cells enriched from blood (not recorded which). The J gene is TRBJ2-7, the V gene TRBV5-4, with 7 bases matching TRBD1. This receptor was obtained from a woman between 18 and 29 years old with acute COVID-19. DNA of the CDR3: TGTGCCAGCAGCTTGGGGACAGGACCCTACGAGCAGTACTTC. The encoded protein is CASSLGTGPYEQYF.